Below are 26 T cell receptor beta chains sequenced from a single sample in a study of T cell repertoires in cytomegalovirus infection. MiXCR, run by TCRdb on the reads, gives a single entry per CDR3 protein. The data show around 740,000 distinct CDR3 sequences, with approximately 34% seen just once and 2.5% to 3.5% held by the top ten. Source material: PBMCs. Receptors were obtained from a human donor in good health (CMV status not recorded). Some clones in this sample may be carry-over from other donors' samples.

The chain combines TRBV24-1 with TRBJ2-2, with a possible D match to TRBD1 (6 bases). Germline CDR1 and CDR2: KGHDR and SFDVKD. There are 17 residues in the CDR3. V was trimmed by 1 base and J by 5 bases, leaving 16 bases between them. The CDR3 sequence: CATSDFGTSTGTGELFF. The CDR3 nucleotides are TGTGCCACCAGTGATTTCGGCACATCCACAGGGACCGGGGAGCTGTTTTTT.

This clonotype came up many times. V gene TRBV7-2 combines with J gene TRBJ1-5; no definite D call. Germline CDR1 is SGHTA and CDR2 is FQGNSA. The germline V and J ends were trimmed by 2 bases and 0 bases, with 11 bases remaining between them. This CDR3 region has 16 residues. The CDR3 DNA sequence: TGTGCCAGCAGCTTAAGAGGCAGACCTAGCAATCAGCCCCAGCATTTT. Protein product: CASSLRGRPSNQPQHF.

The chain recombines TRBV19 with TRBJ2-1; 10 bases line up with TRBD2. The CDR3 length is 16 residues. The germline gives CDR1 LNHDA, CDR2 SQIVND (reference sequence). With 5 bases clipped from V and 4 bases from J, the junction kept 8 bases outside the gene matches. In DNA, the CDR3 is TGTGCCAGTAGTGTGCGGTTAGCGGGAGGATACAATGAGCAGTTCTTC. Translation: CASSVRLAGGYNEQFF.

The chain has TRBV7-4 and TRBJ2-5; unclear D gene. The germline V and J ends were trimmed by 1 base and 2 bases, with 8 bases remaining between them. The CDR3 runs to 14 residues. CDR1 is SGHVT and CDR2 is SQSDAQ in the germline V gene. CDR3 nucleotide sequence: TGTGCCAGCAGCTTAGAGGTCGGACAAGAGACCCAGTACTTC. This encodes CASSLEVGQETQYF.

J is TRBJ2-2 and V is TRBV24-1; 8 nucleotides match TRBD1. The germline CDR1 and CDR2 sequences are KGHDR and SFDVKD. After removal of 0 bases from V and 1 base from J, the junction contained 3 bases not matched to a gene. The CDR3 runs to 17 residues. The CDR3 region has the DNA TGTGCCACCAGTGATTTGCAGGGGGCAGGGAACACCGGGGAGCTGTTTTTT. Its translation: CATSDLQGAGNTGELFF.

The J gene is TRBJ2-5, the V gene TRBV9; 8 bases match TRBD2. This CDR3 contains 16 residues. Per the germline V gene, CDR1 is SGDLS and CDR2 is YYNGEE. Trimming took 2 bases from V and 5 from J; bases not matched to a gene: 11. CDR3 residues: CASSVSGAALGETQYF. As DNA, the CDR3 is TGTGCCAGCAGCGTTAGCGGGGCCGCATTGGGGGAGACCCAGTACTTC.

J is TRBJ2-3 and V is TRBV28; the match to TRBD2 covers 7 bases. V trimming: 7 bases; J trimming: 0 bases; junction bases outside the gene matches: 10. The germline V gene encodes CDR1 MDHEN and CDR2 SYDVKM. This CDR3 contains 16 residues. CDR3 in DNA: TGTGCCAGCACTTACGGGTGGGGAGGGAGCACAGATACGCAGTATTTT. Translation: CASTYGWGGSTDTQYF.

There are a few counts of this clonotype. V and J are TRBV7-9 and TRBJ2-7; weak D call: TRBD1 (6 bases). The CDR3 is 14 amino acids. Germline CDR1 is SEHNR and CDR2 is FQNEAQ (reference sequence). V was cut by 5 bases and J by 2 bases, with 13 bases left in between. The CDR3 DNA sequence: TGTGCCAGCAGCCCTCCGGGACATGCCTACGAGCAGTACTTC. This sequence encodes CASSPPGHAYEQYF.

Points on this clonotype: An end of the junction differs from the germline gene, which may be a read error. The rearrangement links TRBV7-6 to TRBJ1-2; D not resolved. Germline values: CDR1 SGHVS, CDR2 FNYEAQ. This CDR3 has 15 residues. DNA for the CDR3: TGTGTCAGCAGCTTAGAAGAGACATGTGGCGACGGCTACACCTTC. Its translation: CVSSLEETCGDGYTF.

This clonotype was seen more than once but under ten times. The V call is TRBV7-2, the J call TRBJ1-3; D remains ambiguous. The CDR3 totals 15 residues. Germline CDR1 reads SGHTA; CDR2 reads FQGNSA. V was cut by 5 bases and J by 0 bases, with 11 bases left in between. CDR3 in amino acids: CASSIRRSSGNTIYF. The DNA of the CDR3 is TGTGCCAGCAGCATACGCCGGAGCTCTGGAAACACCATATATTTT.

This clonotype was seen only a few times. The J gene is TRBJ2-3, the V gene TRBV20-1; 7 positions agree with TRBD2. Germline V gene sequence: CDR1 DFQATT, CDR2 SNEGSKA (reference sequence). The CDR3 is 16 amino acids. With 2 bases clipped from V and 1 base from J, the junction kept 9 bases outside the gene matches. DNA for the CDR3: TGCAGTGCTAGACCCCAGAGCGGGATTGGCACAGATACGCAGTATTTT. This encodes CSARPQSGIGTDTQYF.

This chain's CDR3 is CASSIRTGGATNEKLFF. Written as DNA, the CDR3 is TGTGCCAGCAGCATCAGGACAGGTGGCGCAACTAATGAAAAACTGTTTTTT. This sequence joins TRBV7-9 and TRBJ1-4; 7 bases line up with TRBD1. V was pared by 5 bases and J by 0 bases, with 9 bases of the junction left unmatched. Germline V gives CDR1 SEHNR, CDR2 FQNEAQ (reference sequence). This CDR3 is 17 amino acids long.

The chain carries TRBV15 and TRBJ1-2; 9 nucleotides agree with TRBD1. The V gene end was trimmed by 0 bases and the J gene end by 5 bases; junction bases not matched to a gene: 4. Germline assignment: CDR1 LNHNV and CDR2 YYDKDF (reference sequence). This CDR3 is built from 15 residues. The CDR3 DNA is TGTGCCACCAGCAGAGATCGGGGACAGGGTTATGGCTACACCTTC. Its translation is CATSRDRGQGYGYTF.

This chain connects TRBV7-9 to TRBJ1-4; no firm D call. In germline, CDR1 is SEHNR, CDR2 FQNEAQ (reference sequence). V lost 6 bases and J lost 7, with 21 bases in between. This CDR3 is 16 amino acids long. In DNA form, the CDR3 reads TGTGCCAGCAGTCCTGGCATCCGGGATCTAGGTGAAAAACTGTTTTTT. Amino acid sequence: CASSPGIRDLGEKLFF.

This clonotype was found a few times. The gene calls are TRBV14 and TRBJ1-1; D is unclear. There are 16 residues in the CDR3. V was cut by 2 bases and J by 6 bases, with 19 bases left in between. The germline CDR1 and CDR2 sequences are SGHDN and FVKESK. The CDR3 region is CASSQRIPSLGAEAFF. The CDR3 nucleotides read TGTGCCAGCAGCCAAAGAATCCCCTCCCTTGGGGCTGAAGCTTTCTTT.

This clonotype occurred many times. The chain is built from TRBV7-2 and TRBJ1-5, with 7 bases that match TRBD1. CDR1 SGHTA and CDR2 FQGNSA come from the germline V gene. V was pared by 11 bases and J by 5 bases, with 3 bases of the junction left unmatched. The CDR3 is 11 residues long. Here the CDR3 DNA reads TGTGCCGCAGGGGGATATCAGCCCCAGCATTTT. Residues: CAAGGYQPQHF.

This clonotype was counted only a few times. This rearrangement joins TRBV19 to TRBJ1-5; possibly TRBD1 for D (5 bases). V gave up 3 bases and J gave up 0 bases, with 9 bases separating them. Germline-derived CDR1 and CDR2 are LNHDA and SQIVND (reference sequence). This CDR3 has 15 amino acids. The CDR3 protein is CASSIEGISNQPQHF. In DNA, the CDR3 is TGTGCCAGTAGTATTGAGGGGATTAGCAATCAGCCCCAGCATTTT. Using reference TRBV19 and TRBJ1-5 for the parts outside the CDR3, the full variable domain is DGGITQSPKYLFRKEGQNVTLSCEQNLNHDAMYWYRQDPGQGLRLIYYSQIVNDFQKGDIAEGYSVSREKKESFPLTVTSAQKNPTAFYLCASSIEGISNQPQHFGDGTRLSIL.

This clonotype was seen repeatedly, ten times or more. The V and J genes are TRBV7-2 and TRBJ2-3; 11 bases fit TRBD2. V trimming: 1 base; J trimming: 1 base; junction bases outside the gene matches: 1. CDR1 and CDR2 from the germline V gene are SGHTA and FQGNSA. The length of the CDR3 is 16 residues. This CDR3 reads CASSLGGLAGTDTQYF. In nucleotides, the CDR3 is TGTGCCAGCAGCTTAGGGGGACTAGCGGGCACAGATACGCAGTATTTT. Supplemented by reference TRBV7-2 and TRBJ2-3, the full variable domain reads GAGVSQSPSNKVTEKGKDVELRCDPISGHTALYWYRQSLGQGLEFLIYFQGNSAPDKSGLPSDRFSAERTGGSVSTLTIQRTQQEDSAVYLCASSLGGLAGTDTQYFGPGTRLTVL.

The chain recombines TRBV7-9 with TRBJ2-5; D may be TRBD2 (6 bases). CDR3 length: 14 amino acids. The V gene's germline CDR1 is SEHNR and CDR2 FQNEAQ (reference sequence). The V end was cut by 5 bases, the J end by 3 bases, with 13 bases between. CDR3 sequence reads: CASSRGLTEETQYF. For the CDR3, the DNA is TGTGCCAGCAGCCGGGGACTGACGGAAGAGACCCAGTACTTC.

This clonotype was counted a few times. The chain's CDR3 is CASSLASPGGPNTEAFF. The CDR3 DNA is TGTGCCAGCAGCTTGGCCAGTCCCGGGGGCCCGAACACTGAAGCTTTCTTT. V usage is TRBV5-8 and J usage is TRBJ1-1, with D perhaps matching TRBD1 (6 bases). This CDR3 spans 17 amino acids. The germline V gene has CDR1 SGHTS and CDR2 YDEGEE. Deletions cut 0 bases from V and 1 base from J, with 16 bases between.

This clonotype was seen a few times. The rearrangement joins TRBV5-1 to TRBJ2-5; no firm D call. This CDR3 has 18 residues. Trimming took off 1 base at V and 5 bases at J, with 24 bases between the two ends. Germline V gene sequence: CDR1 SGHRS, CDR2 YFSETQ. The CDR3: CASSLLGKGGFTQETQYF. CDR3 bases: TGCGCCAGCAGCTTGTTAGGGAAGGGCGGATTTACCCAGGAGACCCAGTACTTC. The variable domain in full, completed from reference TRBV5-1 and TRBJ2-5, reads KAGVTQTPRYLIKTRGQQVTLSCSPISGHRSVSWYQQTPGQGLQFLFEYFSETQRNKGNFPGRFSGRQFSNSRSEMNVSTLELGDSALYLCASSLLGKGGFTQETQYFGPGTRLLVL.

The chain uses TRBV6-1 and TRBJ2-7, with a weak D call TRBD2 (6 bases). CDR1 and CDR2 from the germline V gene are MNHNS and SASEGT. CDR3 size: 12 residues. Trimming took off 7 bases at V and 3 bases at J, with 10 bases between the two ends. CDR3 region: CASTEAGYEQYF. For the CDR3, the DNA is TGTGCCAGCACCGAAGCGGGCTACGAGCAGTACTTC.

This chain joins TRBV4-1 and TRBJ2-2; D is ambiguous. From germline, CDR1 is MGHRA and CDR2 YSYEKL. The CDR3 runs 14 residues. Trimming took 6 bases from V and 4 from J, leaving 12 bases between them. Here the CDR3 reads CASRILWATGELFF. CDR3 nucleotide sequence: TGCGCCAGCAGGATTCTCTGGGCCACCGGGGAGCTGTTTTTT.

This clonotype turned up a few times. The CDR3 nucleotides are TGTGCCAGCAGGCCACCGAGTGTAGCGGGAGTAACCTACAATGAGCAGTTCTTC. It specifies CASRPPSVAGVTYNEQFF. This rearrangement joins TRBV7-9 to TRBJ2-1; TRBD2 aligns across 9 bases. This CDR3 contains 18 residues. The germline V gene encodes CDR1 SEHNR and CDR2 FQNEAQ (reference sequence). V shed 6 bases and J 2 bases; nucleotides not matched to a gene: 14. The whole variable domain, filled in from reference TRBV7-9 and TRBJ2-1, reads DTGVSQNPRHKITKRGQNVTFRCDPISEHNRLYWYRQTLGQGPEFLTYFQNEAQLEKSRLLSDRFSAERPKGSFSTLEIQRTEQGDSAMYLCASRPPSVAGVTYNEQFFGPGTRLTVL.

The sample holds many counts of this clonotype. This chain joins TRBV28 and TRBJ2-5; the D is unclear. V was pared by 2 bases and J by 2 bases, with 6 bases between. Germline lookup yields CDR1 MDHEN and CDR2 SYDVKM. This CDR3 region has 13 residues. DNA for the CDR3: TGTGCCAGCAGTTTAACAGCACAAGAGACCCAGTACTTC. Its translation: CASSLTAQETQYF.

This clonotype was recorded many times. The rearrangement links TRBV7-2 to TRBJ2-5, with 8 bases that match TRBD1. The V and J ends lost 5 bases and 5 bases, in that order; junction bases with no gene match: 10. The CDR3 loop spans 15 amino acids. CDR1 is SGHTA and CDR2 is FQGNSA in the germline V gene. The chain's CDR3 is CASSLSRGRGETQYF. As DNA, the CDR3 is TGTGCCAGCAGCCTTTCCAGGGGGCGAGGCGAGACCCAGTACTTC.